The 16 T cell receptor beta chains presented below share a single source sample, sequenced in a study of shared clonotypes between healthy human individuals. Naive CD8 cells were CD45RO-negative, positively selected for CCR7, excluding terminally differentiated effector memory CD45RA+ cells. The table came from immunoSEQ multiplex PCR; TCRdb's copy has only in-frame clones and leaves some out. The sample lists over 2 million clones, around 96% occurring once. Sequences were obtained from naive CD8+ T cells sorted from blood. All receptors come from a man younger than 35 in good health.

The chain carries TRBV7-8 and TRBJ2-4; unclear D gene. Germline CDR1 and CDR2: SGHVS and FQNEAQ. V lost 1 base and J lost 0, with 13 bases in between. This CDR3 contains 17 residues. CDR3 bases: TGTGCCAGCAGCTTAGTCTACGGAGAATTAGCCAAAAACATTCAGTACTTC. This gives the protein CASSLVYGELAKNIQYF.

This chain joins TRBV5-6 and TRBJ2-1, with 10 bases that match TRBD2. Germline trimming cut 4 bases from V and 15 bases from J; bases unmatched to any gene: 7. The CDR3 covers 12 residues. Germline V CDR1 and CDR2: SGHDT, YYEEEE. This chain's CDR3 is CASSGLAGVRFF. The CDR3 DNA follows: TGTGCCAGCAGCGGGCTAGCGGGAGTCCGGTTCTTC.

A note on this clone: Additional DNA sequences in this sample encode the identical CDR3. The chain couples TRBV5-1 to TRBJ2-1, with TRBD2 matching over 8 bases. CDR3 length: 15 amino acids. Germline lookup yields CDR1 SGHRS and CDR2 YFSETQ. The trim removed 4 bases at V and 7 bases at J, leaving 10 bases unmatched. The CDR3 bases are TGCGCCAGCAGCCTAGCGGGTGGGCCTGGGAATGAGCAGTTCTTC. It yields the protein CASSLAGGPGNEQFF.

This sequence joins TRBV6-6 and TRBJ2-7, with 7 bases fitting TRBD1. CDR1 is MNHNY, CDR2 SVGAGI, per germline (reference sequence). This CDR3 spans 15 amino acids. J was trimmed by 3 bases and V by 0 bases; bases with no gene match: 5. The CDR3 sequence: CASSYSGTENYEQYF. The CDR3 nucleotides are TGTGCCAGCAGTTACTCCGGGACAGAAAACTACGAGCAGTACTTC.

The CDR3 sequence: CASSHDSSGFYEQYF. CDR3 nucleotide sequence: TGCGCCAGCAGCCACGACAGTTCTGGCTTCTACGAGCAGTACTTC. The V gene is TRBV4-3, the J gene TRBJ2-7, with D perhaps matching TRBD1 (5 bases). Between the trimmed V and J ends, which lost 3 bases and 3 bases, there was a span of 15 bases. The CDR3 length is 15 residues. Germline CDR1 and CDR2: LGHNA and YSLEER.

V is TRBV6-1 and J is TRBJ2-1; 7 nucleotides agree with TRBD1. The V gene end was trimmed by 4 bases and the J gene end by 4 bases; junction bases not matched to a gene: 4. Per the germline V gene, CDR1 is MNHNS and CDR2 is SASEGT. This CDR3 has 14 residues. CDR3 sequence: CASSATGQYNEQFF. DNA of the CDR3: TGTGCCAGCAGTGCAACGGGACAGTACAATGAGCAGTTCTTC.

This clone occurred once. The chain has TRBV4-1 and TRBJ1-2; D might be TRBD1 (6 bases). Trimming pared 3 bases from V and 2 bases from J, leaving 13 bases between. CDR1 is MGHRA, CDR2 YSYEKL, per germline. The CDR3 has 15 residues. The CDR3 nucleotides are TGCGCCAGCAGCCAGGACAGTCTGGACAACTATGGCTACACCTTC. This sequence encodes CASSQDSLDNYGYTF.

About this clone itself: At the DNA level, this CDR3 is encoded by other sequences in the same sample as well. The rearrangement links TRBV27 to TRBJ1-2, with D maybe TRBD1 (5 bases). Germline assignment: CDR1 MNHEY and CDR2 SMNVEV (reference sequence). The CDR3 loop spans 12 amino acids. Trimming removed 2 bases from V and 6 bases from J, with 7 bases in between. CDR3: CASSLGGDGYTF. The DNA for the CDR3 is TGTGCCAGCAGTTTAGGGGGAGATGGCTACACCTTC.

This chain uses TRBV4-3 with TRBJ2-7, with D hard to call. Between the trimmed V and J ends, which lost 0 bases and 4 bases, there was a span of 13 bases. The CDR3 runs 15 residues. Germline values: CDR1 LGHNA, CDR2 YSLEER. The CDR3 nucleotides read TGCGCCAGCAGCCAAGAGACCTGGTTTGGTTACGAGCAGTACTTC. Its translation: CASSQETWFGYEQYF.

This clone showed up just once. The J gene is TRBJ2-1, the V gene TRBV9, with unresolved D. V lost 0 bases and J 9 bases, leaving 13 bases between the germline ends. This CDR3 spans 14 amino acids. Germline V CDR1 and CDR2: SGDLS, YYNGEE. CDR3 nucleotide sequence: TGTGCCAGCAGCGTAGCAGTCGTGGGCATTGAGCAGTTCTTC. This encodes CASSVAVVGIEQFF.

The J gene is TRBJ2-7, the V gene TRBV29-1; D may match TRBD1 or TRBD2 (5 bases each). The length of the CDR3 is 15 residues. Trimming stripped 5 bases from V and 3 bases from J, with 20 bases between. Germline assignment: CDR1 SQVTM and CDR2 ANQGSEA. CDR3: CSVRSPGRKDYEQYF. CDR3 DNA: TGCAGCGTTCGTTCGCCGGGACGAAAAGACTACGAGCAGTACTTC.

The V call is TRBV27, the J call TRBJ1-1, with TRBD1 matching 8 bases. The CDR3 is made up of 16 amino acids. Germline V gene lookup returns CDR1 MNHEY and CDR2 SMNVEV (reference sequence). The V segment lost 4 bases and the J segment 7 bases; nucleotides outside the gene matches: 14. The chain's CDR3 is CASSSSMDRAVIEAFF. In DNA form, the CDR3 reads TGTGCCAGCAGTTCAAGCATGGACAGGGCGGTCATTGAAGCTTTCTTT.

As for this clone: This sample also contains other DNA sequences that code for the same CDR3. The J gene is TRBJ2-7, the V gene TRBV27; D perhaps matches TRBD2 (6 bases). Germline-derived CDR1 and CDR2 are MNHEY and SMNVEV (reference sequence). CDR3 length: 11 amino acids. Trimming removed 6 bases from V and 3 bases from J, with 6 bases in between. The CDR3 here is CASREGYEQYF. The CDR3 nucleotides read TGTGCCAGCAGGGAGGGCTACGAGCAGTACTTC.

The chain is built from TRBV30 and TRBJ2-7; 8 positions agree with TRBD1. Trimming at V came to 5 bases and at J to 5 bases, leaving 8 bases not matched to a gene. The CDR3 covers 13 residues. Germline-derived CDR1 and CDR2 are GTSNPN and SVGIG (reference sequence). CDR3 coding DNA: TGTGCCTGGTCCGGACAGGGAGTAAACGAGCAGTACTTC. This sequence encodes CAWSGQGVNEQYF.

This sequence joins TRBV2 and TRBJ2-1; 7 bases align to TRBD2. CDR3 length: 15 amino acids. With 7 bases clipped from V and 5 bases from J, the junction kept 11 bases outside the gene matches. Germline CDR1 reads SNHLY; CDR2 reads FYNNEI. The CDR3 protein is CASTPAGEGHNEQFF. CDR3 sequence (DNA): TGTGCCAGCACTCCCGCGGGAGAAGGCCACAATGAGCAGTTCTTC.

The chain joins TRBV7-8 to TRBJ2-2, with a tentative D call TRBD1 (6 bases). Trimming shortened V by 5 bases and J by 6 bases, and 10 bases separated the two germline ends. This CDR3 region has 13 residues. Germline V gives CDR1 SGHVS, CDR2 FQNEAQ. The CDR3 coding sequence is TGTGCCAGCAGCATACCAGGGGCCGGGGAGCTGTTTTTT. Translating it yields CASSIPGAGELFF. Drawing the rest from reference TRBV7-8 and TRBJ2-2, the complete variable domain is GAGVSQSPRYKVAKRGQDVALRCDPISGHVSLFWYQQALGQGPEFLTYFQNEAQLDKSGLPSDRFFAERPEGSVSTLKIQRTQQEDSAVYLCASSIPGAGELFFGEGSRLTVL.